This T cell receptor beta chain was retrieved from a study of T cell changes during pregnancy in multiple sclerosis. Germline values: CDR1 LNHDA, CDR2 SQIVND (reference sequence). V gave up 7 bases and J gave up 0 bases, with 13 bases separating them. This CDR3 has 15 residues. Only in-frame clones appear in the TCRdb table, and some are missing; sequencing was by immunoSEQ multiplex PCR. The sample yields about 85,000 clones, roughly 90% seen once. Specimen: peripheral blood, collected in the first trimester of pregnancy. The chain employs TRBV19 and TRBJ1-5; TRBD1 might be the D (5 bases). The TCR sequence derives from a female donor with multiple sclerosis, enrolled in a pregnancy study. CDR3: CASTPVGGSNQPQHF. CDR3 nucleotide sequence: TGTGCCAGTACCCCGGTCGGGGGTAGCAATCAGCCCCAGCATTTT. The full variable domain, its missing parts supplied by reference TRBV19 and TRBJ1-5, is DGGITQSPKYLFRKEGQNVTLSCEQNLNHDAMYWYRQDPGQGLRLIYYSQIVNDFQKGDIAEGYSVSREKKESFPLTVTSAQKNPTAFYLCASTPVGGSNQPQHFGDGTRLSIL.